Below, 5 T cell receptor beta chains from the same sample are listed, as sequenced in a study of T cells in Graves' hyperthyroidism and ophthalmopathy. There were TCR beta CDR3 regions amplified from RNA transcripts. HTBI primers were employed in a first-round RT-PCR of the TCR CDR3. MiXCR, applied by TCRdb to the multiplex PCR reads, yields one record per CDR3 protein. The sample lists 600,000 to 700,000 distinct CDR3 sequences; roughly 14% were seen once. The sample taken for sequencing was blood. All receptors come from a woman aged 40 to 49 with Graves' ophthalmopathy.

The V call is TRBV7-3, the J call TRBJ2-3; D gene uncertain. Per the germline V gene, CDR1 is SGHTA and CDR2 is FQGTGA. The CDR3 sequence is 13 residues long. Trimming stripped 4 bases from V and 6 bases from J, with 11 bases between. The CDR3 spells CASSSADGDTQYF. The CDR3 region has the DNA TGTGCCAGCAGCTCCGCGGATGGGGATACGCAGTATTTT.

The J gene is TRBJ2-7, the V gene TRBV7-3, with D unresolved. V shed 1 base and J shed 6 bases, with 22 bases lying between them. CDR1 and CDR2 from the germline V gene are SGHTA and FQGTGA. The CDR3 covers 17 residues. The CDR3 region is CASSLNLRGPLVPEQYF. Here the CDR3 DNA reads TGTGCCAGCAGCTTAAATTTGCGAGGACCCCTAGTCCCCGAGCAGTACTTC. The complete variable domain, with remaining parts taken from reference TRBV7-3 and TRBJ2-7, reads GAGVSQTPSNKVTEKGKYVELRCDPISGHTALYWYRQSLGQGPEFLIYFQGTGAADDSGLPNDRFFAVRPEGSVSTLKIQRTERGDSAVYLCASSLNLRGPLVPEQYFGPGTRLTVT.

This clonotype was counted many times. This chain links TRBV28 with TRBJ2-7; D might be TRBD2 (6 bases). The V end was cut by 7 bases, the J end by 1 base, with 17 bases between. Germline CDR1 MDHEN, CDR2 SYDVKM. This CDR3 comprises 15 residues. The DNA of the CDR3 is TGTGCCAGCACTATATACTCGGGACTGTCCTACGAGCAGTACTTC. Encoded protein: CASTIYSGLSYEQYF.

The chain couples TRBV6-2 or TRBV6-3 to TRBJ2-5; 8 bases agree with TRBD2. Trimming at V came to 2 bases and at J to 4 bases, leaving 6 bases not matched to a gene. From germline, CDR1 is MNHEY and CDR2 SVGEGT. This CDR3 is built from 15 residues. CDR3 nucleotide sequence: TGTGCCAGCAGTTACGAGGGAGCGGGAGCAGAGACCCAGTACTTC. Its protein is CASSYEGAGAETQYF.

This clonotype came up many times. This chain uses TRBV7-8 with TRBJ1-1; no definite D call. CDR3 length equals 16 residues. CDR1 SGHVS and CDR2 FQNEAQ come from the germline V gene. V was pared by 1 base and J by 1 base, with 13 bases between. Here the CDR3 reads CASSLGIVHPNTEAFF. CDR3 bases: TGTGCCAGCAGCTTAGGAATTGTACACCCGAACACTGAAGCTTTCTTT.